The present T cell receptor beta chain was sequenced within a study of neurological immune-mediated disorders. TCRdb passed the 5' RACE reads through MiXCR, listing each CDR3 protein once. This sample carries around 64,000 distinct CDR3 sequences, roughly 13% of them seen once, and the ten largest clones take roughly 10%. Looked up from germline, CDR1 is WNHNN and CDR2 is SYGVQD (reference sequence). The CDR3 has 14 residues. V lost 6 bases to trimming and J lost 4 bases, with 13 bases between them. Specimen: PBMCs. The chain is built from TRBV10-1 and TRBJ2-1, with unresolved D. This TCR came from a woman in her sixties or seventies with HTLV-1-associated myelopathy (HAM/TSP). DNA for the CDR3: TGCGCCAGCAGCTACGGTACTACTTACAATGAGCAGTTCTTC. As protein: CASSYGTTYNEQFF.